The next 24 T cell receptor beta chains were all read from a single sample in a study of blood T cells in healthy people across ages. Then a second PCR, running about 6 to 12 cycles, was carried out with a sample-barcoded 5' primer and a J-beta primer mix. TCRdb reprocessed the 5' RACE reads via MiXCR and lists one record per CDR3 protein. The sample lists about 770,000 distinct CDR3 sequences, 44% occurring once. The sample comprised blood. The receptors were sampled from a man aged 55 to 70 in good health.

This CDR3 reads CASSQDPGRGQFF. In DNA, the CDR3 is TGCGCCAGCAGCCAAGACCCCGGAAGAGGGCAGTTCTTC. V and J are TRBV4-3 and TRBJ2-1; D ambiguous. The germline CDR1 and CDR2 sequences are LGHNA and YSLEER. CDR3 length: 13 residues. V shed 0 bases and J shed 12 bases, with 12 bases lying between them.

V is TRBV28 and J is TRBJ2-7; 7 bases match TRBD1. The CDR3 runs 16 residues. The germline V gene encodes CDR1 MDHEN and CDR2 SYDVKM. J was trimmed by 0 bases and V by 5 bases; bases with no gene match: 10. The CDR3 nucleotides are TGTGCCAGCAGTCTACTCCCGGGACAGAGCTCCTACGAGCAGTACTTC. Protein: CASSLLPGQSSYEQYF.

The chain is built from TRBV10-3 and TRBJ2-7, with 9 bases fitting TRBD1. Trimming removed 6 bases from V and 1 base from J; junction bases left unmatched: 7. CDR1 and CDR2 (germline): ENHRY, SYGVKD. The CDR3 covers 15 residues. CDR3 in amino acids: CAIRTDRGRSYEQYF. CDR3 nucleotides: TGTGCCATCAGGACTGACAGGGGGAGATCCTACGAGCAGTACTTC.

This clonotype was recorded once. The V gene is TRBV18, the J gene TRBJ2-1, with D unresolved. With the DNA end fitting TRBJ2-7 better, the J assignment may be wrong. Germline V lookup: CDR1 KGHSH, CDR2 LQKENI. CDR3 size: 12 residues. The CDR3 reads CASSPAEYEQYF. In DNA, the CDR3 is TGTGCCAGCTCACCAGCGGAATACGAGCAGTACTTC.

This clonotype was seen more than once but under ten times. The chain carries TRBV9 and TRBJ2-1; the D is unclear. Deletions cut 0 bases from V and 7 bases from J, with 5 bases between. Germline assignment: CDR1 SGDLS and CDR2 YYNGEE. The CDR3 consists of 12 residues. CDR3 coding DNA: TGTGCCAGCAGCGTAGATGGGAATGAGCAGTTCTTC. Translation gives CASSVDGNEQFF.

This clonotype was observed many times. The genes are TRBV3-1 and TRBJ1-1; D unresolved. Germline V CDR1 and CDR2: LGHDT, YNNKEL (reference sequence). The CDR3 totals 16 residues. Deletions cut 1 base from V and 2 bases from J, with 14 bases between. CDR3 in DNA: TGTGCCAGCAGCCAAGTTCGTGTTACAGTTAACACTGAAGCTTTCTTT. Translating it yields CASSQVRVTVNTEAFF.

Remarks on this clonotype: This may be a read error, as it is one base from a much larger clone. The chain joins TRBV7-2 to TRBJ2-7; 8 nucleotides agree with TRBD1. The CDR3 is 14 residues long. The germline CDR1 and CDR2 sequences are SGHTA and FQGNSA. This CDR3 is CASSYRGIVDERYF. In DNA form, the CDR3 reads TGTGCCAGCAGCTACAGGGGGATAGTCGACGAGCGGTACTTC.

V and J are TRBV12-3 or TRBV12-4 and TRBJ1-5, with 10 bases aligning to TRBD1. The CDR3 is 16 amino acids. Trimming cost V 5 bases and J 2 bases; bases outside gene matches: 6. The CDR3 region has the DNA TGTGCCAGCAGTGCCGGGACAGGGGTTGGCAATCAGCCCCAGCATTTT. Amino acids: CASSAGTGVGNQPQHF.

V usage is TRBV18 and J usage is TRBJ1-1, with 12 nucleotides matching TRBD1. Per the germline V gene, CDR1 is KGHSH and CDR2 is LQKENI. After removal of 3 bases from V and 1 base from J, the junction contained 6 bases not matched to a gene. CDR3 length equals 17 residues. CDR3 sequence: CASSPTGQGATNTEAFF. CDR3 nucleotides: TGTGCCAGCTCACCGACGGGACAGGGGGCGACGAACACTGAAGCTTTCTTT. The whole variable domain, filled in from reference TRBV18 and TRBJ1-1, reads NAGVMQNPRHLVRRRGQEARLRCSPMKGHSHVYWYRQLPEEGLKFMVYLQKENIIDESGMPKERFSAEFPKEGPSILRIQQVVRGDSAAYFCASSPTGQGATNTEAFFGQGTRLTVV.

This clonotype appeared a few times. V gene TRBV27 combines with J gene TRBJ1-1; tentatively, D is TRBD1 (5 bases). Trimming stripped 5 bases from V and 2 bases from J, with 12 bases between. Per germline, CDR1 MNHEY and CDR2 SMNVEV (reference sequence). This CDR3 region has 14 residues. The CDR3 reads CASSPTGENTEAFF. The CDR3 bases are TGTGCCAGCAGTCCCACGGGGGAAAACACTGAAGCTTTCTTT.

The table lists this clonotype with a few counts. The V and J genes are TRBV5-8 and TRBJ2-4; TRBD2 matches 7 bases. The CDR3 runs to 16 residues. From germline, CDR1 is SGHTS and CDR2 YDEGEE. V shed 4 bases, J shed 0 bases, and the junction held 7 bases outside the gene matches. The CDR3 nucleotides are TGTGCCAGCAGCCGTGGGAGGGTCGGAGCCAAAAACATTCAGTACTTC. This translates into CASSRGRVGAKNIQYF.

In this sample, this clonotype turned up many times. The J gene is TRBJ1-6, the V gene TRBV10-3; 7 bases line up with TRBD1. The germline V gene encodes CDR1 ENHRY and CDR2 SYGVKD. With V trimmed by 6 bases and J by 0 bases, 8 bases remained unmatched. There are 17 residues in the CDR3. The CDR3 sequence: CAISETGTSSYNSPLHF. In DNA, the CDR3 is TGTGCCATCAGCGAGACAGGGACTAGCTCCTATAATTCACCCCTCCACTTT.

This chain joins TRBV2 and TRBJ1-5; the D gene is possibly TRBD1 (6 bases). The CDR3 runs 12 residues. Trimming left V 6 bases short and J 7 bases short, with 10 bases between. Germline CDR1 SNHLY, CDR2 FYNNEI. As DNA, the CDR3 is TGTGCCAGCAGGGGGGCCAAGCAGCCCCAGCATTTT. Protein: CASRGAKQPQHF.

The CDR3 spells CASSQDSHSNQPQHF. DNA of the CDR3: TGCGCCAGCAGCCAAGACAGTCATAGCAATCAGCCCCAGCATTTT. The chain joins TRBV4-3 to TRBJ1-5; no clear D gene. Trimming cost V 0 bases and J 0 bases, with 6 bases left between them. This CDR3 is built from 15 residues. The V gene's germline CDR1 is LGHNA and CDR2 YSLEER.

J is TRBJ1-5 and V is TRBV7-2; D is unclear. V shed 1 base and J shed 4 bases, with 11 bases lying between them. The germline V gene encodes CDR1 SGHTA and CDR2 FQGNSA. This CDR3 has 15 amino acids. The CDR3 DNA sequence: TGTGCCAGCAGCTTAGAAGCAGCCACGAATCAGCCCCAGCATTTT. Protein: CASSLEAATNQPQHF.

The chain combines TRBV4-1 with TRBJ2-5; 8 positions agree with TRBD2. Germline V gene sequence: CDR1 MGHRA, CDR2 YSYEKL. After removal of 2 bases from V and 6 bases from J, the junction contained 8 bases not matched to a gene. CDR3 length: 15 residues. CDR3 bases: TGCGCCAGCAGCCAAAGGGCCGGGGGGGAAAAGACCCAGTACTTC. It is translated as CASSQRAGGEKTQYF.

The chain employs TRBV5-1 and TRBJ1-1, with unresolved D. The CDR3 runs 14 residues. Germline V CDR1 and CDR2: SGHRS, YFSETQ. Trimming removed 4 bases at V and 0 bases at J, with 10 bases between. The CDR3 nucleotides read TGCGCCAGCAGCGGAGACAACATGAACACTGAAGCTTTCTTT. Its protein product is CASSGDNMNTEAFF.

The count of this clonotype is one. V usage is TRBV5-1 and J usage is TRBJ2-5, with a possible D match to TRBD1 (6 bases). The V gene's germline CDR1 is SGHRS and CDR2 YFSETQ. V was trimmed by 4 bases and J by 2 bases, leaving 15 bases between them. The CDR3 covers 15 residues. This CDR3 reads CASSVGTPLQETQYF. CDR3 DNA sequence: TGCGCCAGCAGCGTTGGGACACCATTACAAGAGACCCAGTACTTC.

This chain connects TRBV20-1 to TRBJ2-6, with 7 bases identical to TRBD2. Germline trimming cut 0 bases from V and 0 bases from J; bases unmatched to any gene: 5. In germline, CDR1 is DFQATT, CDR2 SNEGSKA (reference sequence). This CDR3 contains 17 residues. In DNA, the CDR3 is TGCAGTGCTAGAGAAATGGGGGGGGGCTCTGGGGCCAACGTCCTGACTTTC. Translated, it gives CSAREMGGGSGANVLTF.

This clonotype was observed once. V is TRBV7-3 and J is TRBJ2-5; D is undetermined. The V and J ends lost 5 bases and 5 bases respectively, with 12 bases between them. Germline V gene sequence: CDR1 SGHTA, CDR2 FQGTGA. This CDR3 is built from 13 residues. The CDR3: CASSGTSEETQYF. The CDR3 nucleotides are TGTGCCAGCAGCGGAACAAGTGAGGAGACCCAGTACTTC.

This clonotype was detected a few times. V usage is TRBV20-1 and J usage is TRBJ2-4, with a possible D match to TRBD1 (6 bases). The assigned J gene may be wrong: the sequence end matches TRBJ2-7 better. CDR1 and CDR2 from the germline V gene are DFQATT and SNEGSKA (reference sequence). The CDR3 has 14 residues. The CDR3 here is CSARDSGRGYEQYF. The CDR3 bases are TGCAGTGCTAGAGATTCGGGCAGGGGCTACGAGCAGTACTTC.

This chain joins TRBV7-3 and TRBJ2-5; D is perhaps TRBD1 (5 bases). V lost 4 bases and J lost 5, with 14 bases in between. The CDR3 totals 14 residues. Germline-derived CDR1 and CDR2 are SGHTA and FQGTGA. The DNA of the CDR3 is TGTGCCAGCAGCTCCCTGGGGCGCTGGGAGACCCAGTACTTC. It encodes CASSSLGRWETQYF.

This clonotype has a handful of counts. CDR3 loop: CASSHAENHHEQYF. For the CDR3, the DNA is TGTGCCAGCAGCCACGCGGAGAACCACCACGAGCAGTACTTC. The chain uses TRBV5-6 and TRBJ2-7; D call uncertain. With 4 bases removed from V and 5 bases from J, the gap between germline ends came to 16 bases. This CDR3 spans 14 amino acids. Per germline, CDR1 SGHDT and CDR2 YYEEEE. Filled out from reference TRBV5-6 and TRBJ2-7, the complete variable domain reads DAGVTQSPTHLIKTRGQQVTLRCSPKSGHDTVSWYQQALGQGPQFIFQYYEEEERQRGNFPDRFSGHQFPNYSSELNVNALLLGDSALYLCASSHAENHHEQYFGPGTRLTVT.

This clonotype was detected only a few times. The chain joins TRBV12-5 to TRBJ1-1, with D uncertain. CDR1 LGHNT and CDR2 FRNRAP come from the germline V gene. V was shortened by 3 bases and J by 5 bases, with 7 bases between the two germline ends. The CDR3 runs to 12 residues. The CDR3 DNA is TGTGCTAGTGGTTTTTTTCGGACTGAAGCTTTCTTT. Translating it yields CASGFFRTEAFF.